Presented here are 5 T cell receptor beta chains from one specimen sequenced in a study of beta chain features in type 1 diabetes. Every bit of the isolated RNA underwent reverse transcription, so sequencing read expressed TCRB transcripts. Libraries were prepared by immunoSEQ multiplex PCR; TCRdb keeps only in-frame clonotypes and omits some of them. There are a few hundred thousand clones in the sample; 8% to 13% occur only once, and over 0.015% lies in the top ten. Sequenced: naive CD4+ T cells from blood. The receptors come from a woman younger than 45 in good health.

V is TRBV10-3 and J is TRBJ1-5; the match to TRBD1 covers 10 bases. The CDR3 has 15 amino acids. The V gene end was trimmed by 4 bases and the J gene end by 7 bases; junction bases not matched to a gene: 7. In germline, CDR1 is ENHRY, CDR2 SYGVKD. The chain's CDR3 is CAISVGTGEEQPQHF. The CDR3 bases are TGTGCCATCAGTGTCGGGACAGGGGAGGAACAGCCCCAGCATTTT.

V gene TRBV7-9 combines with J gene TRBJ2-3; no clear D gene. The CDR3 is 14 residues long. Trimming stripped 5 bases from V and 0 bases from J, with 9 bases between. The germline V gene has CDR1 SEHNR and CDR2 FQNEAQ (reference sequence). DNA of the CDR3: TGTGCCAGCAGCGCCCAGGCGAGCACAGATACGCAGTATTTT. Amino acid sequence: CASSAQASTDTQYF.

This sequence joins TRBV10-3 and TRBJ2-3; the match to TRBD1 covers 7 bases. Germline V gene sequence: CDR1 ENHRY, CDR2 SYGVKD. The junction had 4 bases not matched to a gene; V was cut back by 5 bases and J by 2 bases. The CDR3 sequence is 14 residues long. CDR3 bases: TGTGCCATCAGTAAAGGACAGGACACAGATACGCAGTATTTT. As protein: CAISKGQDTDTQYF.

This clone was counted a few times. V and J are TRBV18 and TRBJ2-5; TRBD1 matches 9 bases. This CDR3 region has 14 residues. Germline CDR1 reads KGHSH; CDR2 reads LQKENI. V shed 5 bases and J 5 bases; nucleotides not matched to a gene: 6. CDR3 region: CASSLTGGQETQYF. In DNA form, the CDR3 reads TGTGCCAGCTCATTAACAGGGGGCCAGGAGACCCAGTACTTC.

This sequence joins TRBV19 and TRBJ2-5; D remains ambiguous. The CDR3 totals 13 residues. Germline CDR1 reads LNHDA; CDR2 reads SQIVND (reference sequence). Trimming took 8 bases from V and 0 from J, leaving 10 bases between them. CDR3 coding DNA: TGTGCCAGTCATGACATACACCAAGAGACCCAGTACTTC. Amino acids: CASHDIHQETQYF.